This T cell receptor (beta chain) was obtained from a study of shared clonotypes between healthy human individuals. TCRdb keeps only in-frame clones here, not all; method: immunoSEQ multiplex PCR. Of 2 million to 2.5 million clones in the sample, 80% to 95% were seen once. V was pared by 2 bases and J by 0 bases, with 10 bases of the junction left unmatched. From germline, CDR1 is MDHEN and CDR2 SYDVKM. The CDR3 runs to 17 residues. V usage is TRBV28 and J usage is TRBJ2-7, with 7 bases aligning to TRBD2. Sequenced material: naive CD4+ T cells from PBMCs. The subset is: CD45RA+ positively selected. The source is a man younger than 35 in good health. Some clones in this sample may be carry-over from other donors' samples. The CDR3 here is CASSLPDASGSSYEQYF. CDR3 nucleotides: TGTGCCAGCAGTTTACCGGACGCTAGCGGAAGCTCCTACGAGCAGTACTTC.